The clone carrying this T cell receptor (beta chain) showed up just once. Produced via immunoSEQ multiplex PCR; TCRdb's table is partial and in-frame only. The table records about 140,000 clones, 88% of them present only once. This CDR3 contains 12 residues. Looked up from germline, CDR1 is MGHDK and CDR2 is SYGVNS. V gave up 8 bases and J gave up 5 bases, with 12 bases separating them. This record comes from a study of blood T cell repertoires in COVID-19. Study-wide background: The cDNA or gDNA used as material had been derived from T cells, B-cell-depleted T cells, or PBMCs.

This TCR derives from a man aged 60-69 years with active or convalescent COVID-19. The chain recombines TRBV25-1 with TRBJ1-2; D unclear. Sequencing was done on a sample of peripheral blood. The CDR3 nucleotides read TGTGCCAGCTTGGGCCGAGAGTATGGCTACACCTTC. Residues: CASLGREYGYTF.